The T cell receptor (beta chain) described here comes from a study of tumor and adjacent non-tumor tissue in lung cancer. Study-level information: The cohort had about a dozen adenocarcinoma, a couple of squamous cell and 1 small cell patients. On average, productive TCRbeta reads reached roughly 4.2 million per sample.

The template was RNA from unsorted bulk tissue. The normal lung tissue was taken more than 3 cm from the tumor edge. Donors were chemotherapy-naive, newly diagnosed lung cancer surgical patients in China, August–late 2014. Study results and limitations: Top 100 clones took a larger repertoire share in normal lung.

The length of the CDR3 is 14 residues. The germline gives CDR1 SEHNR, CDR2 FQNEAQ (reference sequence). TCRbeta libraries were built with three rounds of nested PCR, modified from ARM-PCR. TCRdb passed the multiplex PCR reads through MiXCR, listing each CDR3 protein once. The sample lists over 80,000 distinct CDR3 sequences; roughly three quarters were seen once. In regard to this clonotype: Antigen specificity is unknown. Compared with germline, one end of the junction differs, possibly owing to a read error.

The TCR originated in a woman between 50 and 59 years old with non-small cell lung cancer. The V gene is TRBV7-9, the J gene TRBJ1-4, with D unresolved. The sample taken for sequencing was distant non-tumor lung tissue. In DNA form, the CDR3 reads TGTGCCAGCAGCTTCGGTGCAACTAATGAAAAACTGCCTTTT. Translating it yields CASSFGATNEKLPF.